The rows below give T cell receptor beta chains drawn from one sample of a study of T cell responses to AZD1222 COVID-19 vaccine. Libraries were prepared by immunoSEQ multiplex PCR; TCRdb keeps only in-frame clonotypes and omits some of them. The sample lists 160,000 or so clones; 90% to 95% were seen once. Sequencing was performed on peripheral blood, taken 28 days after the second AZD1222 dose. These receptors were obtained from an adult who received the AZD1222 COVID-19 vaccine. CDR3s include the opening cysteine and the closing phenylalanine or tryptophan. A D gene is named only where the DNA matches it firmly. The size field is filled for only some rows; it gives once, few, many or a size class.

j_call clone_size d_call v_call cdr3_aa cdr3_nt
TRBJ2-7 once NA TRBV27 CAPPGQGPSTSYEQYF TGTGCCCCTCCGGGACAAGGTCCTTCCACAAGCTACGAGCAGTACTTC
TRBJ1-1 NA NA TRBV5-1 CASKRPGIGLNTEAFF TGCGCCAGCAAGCGACCTGGCATAGGGCTGAACACTGAAGCTTTCTTT
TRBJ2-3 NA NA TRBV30 CAWDARALRGTDTQYF TGTGCCTGGGACGCCCGGGCCCTGCGGGGCACAGATACGCAGTATTTT
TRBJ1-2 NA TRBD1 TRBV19 CASTLTGAGNDGYTF TGTGCCAGTACCTTAACAGGGGCGGGTAATGATGGCTACACCTTC
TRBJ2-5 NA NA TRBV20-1 CSALQETQYF TGCAGTGCTCTCCAGGAGACCCAGTACTTC
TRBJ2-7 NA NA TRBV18 CASHGQSSSYEQYF TGTGCCAGTCACGGACAGTCAAGCTCCTACGAGCAGTACTTC
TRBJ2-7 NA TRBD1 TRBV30 CAWGHVGQGMREQYF TGTGCCTGGGGTCATGTGGGACAGGGTATGAGGGAGCAGTACTTC
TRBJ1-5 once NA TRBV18 CASSLYDPGVRNQPQHF TGTGCCAGCTCACTTTACGATCCGGGGGTACGCAATCAGCCCCAGCATTTT
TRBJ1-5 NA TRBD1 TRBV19 CASSIVGGSSGNQPQHF TGTGCCAGTAGTATAGTAGGGGGCTCGAGTGGGAATCAGCCCCAGCATTTT
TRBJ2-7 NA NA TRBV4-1 CASSQDLGEQYF TGCGCCAGCAGCCAAGATCTGGGAGAGCAGTACTTC
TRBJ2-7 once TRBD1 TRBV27 CASSLMTGLGEQYF TGTGCCAGCAGCCTGATGACAGGGTTGGGCGAGCAGTACTTC
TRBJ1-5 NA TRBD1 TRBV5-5 CASSSGTGSGNQPQHF TGTGCCAGCAGCTCCGGGACAGGTTCCGGCAATCAGCCCCAGCATTTT
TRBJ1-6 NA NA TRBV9 CASSVADTYSYNSPLHF TGTGCCAGCAGCGTAGCTGATACTTACTCCTATAATTCACCCCTCCACTTT
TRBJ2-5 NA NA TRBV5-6 CASSLVAGMIETQYF TGTGCCAGCAGCTTGGTGGCAGGGATGATAGAGACCCAGTACTTC
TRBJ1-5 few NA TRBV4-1 CASSQDINQPQHF TGCGCCAGCAGCCAAGATATCAATCAGCCCCAGCATTTT
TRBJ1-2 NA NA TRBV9 CASSVVPGAIYGYTF TGTGCCAGCAGCGTAGTTCCGGGGGCGATCTATGGCTACACCTTC
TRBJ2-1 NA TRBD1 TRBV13 CASSTLRDRGWNEQFF TGTGCCAGCAGCACGCTCCGGGACAGGGGCTGGAATGAGCAGTTCTTC
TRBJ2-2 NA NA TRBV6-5 CASSSVGRNTGELFF TGTGCCAGCAGTTCGGTAGGAAGGAACACCGGGGAGCTGTTTTTT